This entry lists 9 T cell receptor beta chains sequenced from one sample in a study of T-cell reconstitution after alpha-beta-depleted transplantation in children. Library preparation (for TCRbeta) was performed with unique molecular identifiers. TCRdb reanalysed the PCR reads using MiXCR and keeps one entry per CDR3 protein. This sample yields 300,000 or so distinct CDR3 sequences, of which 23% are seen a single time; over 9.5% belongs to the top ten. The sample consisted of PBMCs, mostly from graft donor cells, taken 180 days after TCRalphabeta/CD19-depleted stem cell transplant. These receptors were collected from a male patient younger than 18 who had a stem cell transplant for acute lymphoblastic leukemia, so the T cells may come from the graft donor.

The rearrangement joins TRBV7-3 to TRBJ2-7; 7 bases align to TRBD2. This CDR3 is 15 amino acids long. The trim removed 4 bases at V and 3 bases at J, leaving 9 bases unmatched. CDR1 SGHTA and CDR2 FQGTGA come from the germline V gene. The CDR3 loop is CASSSERGYFYEQYF. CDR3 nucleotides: TGTGCCAGCAGCTCCGAGCGGGGTTATTTCTACGAGCAGTACTTC.

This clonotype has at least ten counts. CDR3 amino acids: CSVEASTDTQYF. In DNA form, the CDR3 reads TGCAGCGTTGAGGCTAGCACAGATACGCAGTATTTT. V usage is TRBV29-1 and J usage is TRBJ2-3; D remains unclear. V gave up 3 bases and J gave up 0 bases, with 4 bases separating them. The CDR3 loop spans 12 amino acids. Germline values: CDR1 SQVTM, CDR2 ANQGSEA.

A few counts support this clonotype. CDR3 sequence reads: CASSPTSGTQHEQYF. CDR3 in DNA: TGCGCCAGCAGCCCCACTAGCGGGACTCAACACGAGCAGTACTTC. The chain couples TRBV5-1 to TRBJ2-7; 10 nucleotides agree with TRBD2. This CDR3 is built from 15 residues. Trimming removed 4 bases from V and 5 bases from J; junction bases left unmatched: 9. Germline lookup yields CDR1 SGHRS and CDR2 YFSETQ.

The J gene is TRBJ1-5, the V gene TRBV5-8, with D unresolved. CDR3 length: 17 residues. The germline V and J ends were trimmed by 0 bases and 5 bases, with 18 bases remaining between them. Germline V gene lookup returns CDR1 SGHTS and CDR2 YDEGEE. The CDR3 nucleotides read TGTGCCAGCAGCTTGGCAGGCGGGCAGGCGAAGTATCAGCCCCAGCATTTT. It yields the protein CASSLAGGQAKYQPQHF.

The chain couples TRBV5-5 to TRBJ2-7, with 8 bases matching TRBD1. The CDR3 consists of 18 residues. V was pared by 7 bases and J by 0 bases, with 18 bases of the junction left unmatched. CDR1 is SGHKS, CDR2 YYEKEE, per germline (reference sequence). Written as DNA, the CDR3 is TGTGCCAGCGGCCGACCGACAGGGGTCCGGTTCAGCTCCTACGAGCAGTACTTC. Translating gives CASGRPTGVRFSSYEQYF.

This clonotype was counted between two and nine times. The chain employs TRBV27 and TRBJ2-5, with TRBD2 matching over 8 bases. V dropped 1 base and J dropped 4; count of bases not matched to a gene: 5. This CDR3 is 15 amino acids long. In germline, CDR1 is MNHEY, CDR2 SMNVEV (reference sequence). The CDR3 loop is CASSLLGLVAETQYF. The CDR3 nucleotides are TGTGCCAGCAGTTTATTGGGACTAGTCGCAGAGACCCAGTACTTC.

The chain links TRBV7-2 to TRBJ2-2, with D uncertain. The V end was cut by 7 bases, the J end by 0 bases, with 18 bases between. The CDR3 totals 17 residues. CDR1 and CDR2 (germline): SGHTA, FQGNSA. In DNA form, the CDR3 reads TGTGCCAGCACCCTTACGGGTAGCCGTTCGAACACCGGGGAGCTGTTTTTT. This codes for CASTLTGSRSNTGELFF.

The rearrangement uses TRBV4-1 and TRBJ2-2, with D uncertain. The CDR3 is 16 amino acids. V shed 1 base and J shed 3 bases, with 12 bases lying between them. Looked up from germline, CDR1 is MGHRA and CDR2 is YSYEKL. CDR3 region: CASSQGFRGDTGELFF. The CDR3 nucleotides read TGCGCCAGCAGCCAAGGCTTTCGTGGGGACACCGGGGAGCTGTTTTTT.

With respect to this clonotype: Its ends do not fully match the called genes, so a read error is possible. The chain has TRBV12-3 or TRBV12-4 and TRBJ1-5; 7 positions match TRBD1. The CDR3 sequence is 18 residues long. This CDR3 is CASRKKRVLGQPNHPQHF. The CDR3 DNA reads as TGTGCCAGCAGAAAGAAAAGGGTACTGGGACAGCCTAATCATCCCCAGCATTTT.